A selection of T cell receptor beta chains follows, all from one sample in a study of molecular identifiers for immune sequencing clone quantification. Each CDR3 protein is one row after TCRdb ran MiXCR on the PCR reads. The table lists hundreds of thousands of distinct CDR3 sequences, over 20% of them singletons, with 0.75% to 0.85% in the top ten. The sequenced sample was naive CD8+ T cells from blood, with Jurkat cell RNA spiked in. Every receptor here comes from a human donor in good health. Some libraries in this study had Jurkat cell RNA spiked in. Both conserved end residues are part of each CDR3. The order of the fields is J gene, V gene, CDR3 protein.

TRBJ2-2 TRBV21-1 CASSQAVSNTGELFF
TRBJ2-7 TRBV4-3 CASSQDVASSYGEQYF
TRBJ1-4 TRBV7-9 CASRNMGEYEKLFF
TRBJ2-7 TRBV27 CASSLFVEASGPQYF
TRBJ2-7 TRBV3-1 CASSYGTAMGEEQYF
TRBJ2-3 TRBV11-1 CASSLEGNTQYF
TRBJ2-7 TRBV7-9 CASSLPGAPYEQYF
TRBJ2-2 TRBV27 CASSSMTTNTGELLF
TRBJ2-3 TRBV2 CASSDLFAGQTTDTQYF
TRBJ2-7 TRBV28 CASSFRGQNSGEQYF
TRBJ1-1 TRBV4-3 CASSQVQGSEAFF
TRBJ2-3 TRBV4-1 CASSQEWGAGTDTQYF
TRBJ2-7 TRBV12-3/TRBV12-4 CASRNHPYEQYF
TRBJ2-7 TRBV4-1 CASSQEGILGEQYF
TRBJ1-6 TRBV4-1 CVSSQDLGTGLNSPLHF
TRBJ2-1 TRBV14 CASSQLADEQFF
TRBJ1-3 TRBV12-3/TRBV12-4 CASSLGTGPGNTIYF
TRBJ2-7 TRBV10-3 CAISETLYEQYF
TRBJ2-7 TRBV30 CAWSVGTQYEQYF
TRBJ2-7 TRBV9 CASSVGDGGEQYF
TRBJ2-1 TRBV6-1 CASRLPGLYNEQFF
TRBJ2-7 TRBV2 CASSHRDNPYEQYF
TRBJ1-1 TRBV7-9 CASSLQVRGNTEAFF
TRBJ2-7 TRBV14 CASSQGRESYEQYF
TRBJ1-2 TRBV7-9 CASIPPHSTGRDYGYTF
TRBJ2-5 TRBV20-1 CSARSSGQETQYF
TRBJ2-3 TRBV6-6 CASRDPSADTQYF
TRBJ2-1 TRBV6-4 CASSVRQGAGNEQFF
TRBJ2-6 TRBV6-1 CAGSEVVWGTGSSGANVLTF
TRBJ2-3 TRBV4-3 CASSQDKASTDTQYF
TRBJ2-3 TRBV5-4 CASSDITDTQYF
TRBJ2-7 TRBV30 CAWTPLRPSYEQYF
TRBJ1-1 TRBV5-1 CASSLDAGGNEAFF
TRBJ2-3 TRBV18 CASSPPITDTQYF
TRBJ2-5 TRBV15 CATSIGRGDQETQYF
TRBJ2-1 TRBV14 CASSQGRIRGVEQFF
TRBJ2-7 TRBV10-3 CAPKIAHLPYEQYF
TRBJ2-5 TRBV30 CAWSSGVQETQYF
TRBJ2-7 TRBV4-3 CASSQDEGYEQCF
TRBJ2-7 TRBV2 CASSHRTKPSSYEQYF
TRBJ2-5 TRBV27 CASSASLGPKTQYF
TRBJ2-2 TRBV6-2/TRBV6-3 CASTLSPTGELFF
TRBJ1-2 TRBV4-1 CASSQDSWTDYSGYTF
TRBJ1-2 TRBV4-1 CASSQDAYRQIDYGYTF
TRBJ2-3 TRBV13 CASSPLSGGPAFDTQYF
TRBJ2-5 TRBV5-1 CASSLGFEETQYF
TRBJ2-1 TRBV19 CASSIVGQGFFYEQFF
TRBJ2-2 TRBV7-9 CASSLSKGLAYAGELFF
TRBJ2-5 TRBV7-8 CASSLDLLVQETQYF
TRBJ1-1 TRBV9 CASSVVVNTEAFF
TRBJ1-5 TRBV4-3 CASSQESGGPRQPQHF
TRBJ2-6 TRBV9 CASSPTGTGVLAGANVLTF
TRBJ2-7 TRBV11-2 CASSPSGGTVFYEQYF
TRBJ2-7 TRBV28 CASSELKYF
TRBJ2-7 TRBV12-3/TRBV12-4 CASSPNQWGREQYF
TRBJ2-1 TRBV14 CASSLTRGVYNEQFF
TRBJ2-6 TRBV7-6 CASSLFLSGANVLTF
TRBJ2-3 TRBV5-1 CASSLIGLAEYTDTQYF
TRBJ2-5 TRBV12-5 CASGLATKRTTF
TRBJ2-7 TRBV6-5 CASSYSSLGGPTYEQYF